This T cell receptor beta chain stems from a study of blood T cell repertoires in COVID-19 (dated by TCRdb to the early 2020s). Notes on the research overall: Collaborator samples came from the United States, Italy and Spain and covered acute and convalescent phases of COVID-19. The prospective study material was composed of cDNA or gDNA derived from T cells, B-cell-depleted T cells, or PBMCs. The dataset comprised deeply sampled blood TCRbeta repertoires from subjects exposed to, actively infected with, or recovered from COVID-19. A freely available public database, intended as a resource for researchers studying the immune response to SARS-CoV-2, is where the repertoires were released. Samples were obtained from the ongoing ImmuneRACE study (first 160 participants) and from over 1,000 subjects provided by 6 global collaborators. A de-identified subject ID, COVID-19 status, age in years and sex were almost always included in the sample metadata. Where available, HLA class I and class II types were taken from metadata supplied by the sample provider and were not determined by assay-based typing.

In the case of this clone: Its antigen is currently not known. Within one base of it there is no much larger clone, and no base qualities were kept. The identical CDR3 is also encoded by other nucleotide sequences in the sample.

Samples from volunteer blood donors who had recovered from COVID-19 were contributed by a second Seattle source. Whole blood was collected in K2EDTA tubes by collaborating institutions according to the institutions' own protocols. For TCRbeta analysis, collaborators shipped samples in one of three forms: frozen whole blood, isolated PBMCs, or DNA extracted from either of those sample types. The paper's findings and limits, for the study overall: The quantity of clinical and demographic metadata differed by source and by participant and was supplied without curation.

CDR1 is given as MGHDK and CDR2 as SYGVNS, both from the germline V gene. V has 3 bases trimmed and J has 4 bases trimmed; junction bases matching no gene number 4. Including cysteine and phenylalanine, the CDR3 has 15 amino acids. Solely the CDR3 DNA is kept, with 45 bases framed from the first base. TCRbeta CDR3 regions were amplified from genomic DNA using the immunoSEQ Assay, a bias-controlled multiplex PCR. Per the source publication's procedure: The number of nucleated cells in each sample was estimated from the amplification of reference gene primers within the assay. Sequence reads were collapsed and filtered to measure the absolute abundance of every unique TCRbeta CDR3 rearrangement. For each sample, productive Simpson clonality was calculated by taking the square root of Simpson's diversity index across productive rearrangements. In its TCRdb copy, this immuneACCESS table keeps in-frame sequences only and misses some clones. Where compared with another copy, unresolved V genes explain less than half of these, and the others have no known cause. V, J and clone size reflect that table, while D and trimming were determined from the DNA. Across this sample there are under 300,000 clones, with roughly 88% seen only once. The top ten clones comprise approximately 2% of the sample.

The material sequenced was peripheral blood. Recombination joined TRBV25-1 with TRBJ1-1; TRBD1 fits 11 bases in the junction. This receptor was obtained from a man between 25 and 39 years old who had recovered from COVID-19. DNA sequence: TGTGCCAGCAGTGAGCCCGGGACAGGGGGCACTGAAGCTTTCTTT. Translated, this gives CASSEPGTGGTEAFF.